The table lists the clone carrying this TCR beta chain with many counts. It was RNA transcripts that yielded the amplified TCR beta CDR3 regions. Using the HTBI primer set, a first-round RT-PCR was run on the TCR CDR3. TCRdb fed the multiplex PCR reads into MiXCR, producing one record per CDR3 protein. The table lists 450,000 to 650,000 distinct CDR3 sequences, roughly 20% of them singletons. The sample belongs to a study of T cells in Graves' hyperthyroidism and ophthalmopathy. The ends lost 2 bases at V and 5 bases at J; junction bases unmatched: 10. This CDR3 has 17 amino acids. Germline CDR1 MNHEY, CDR2 SVGAGI.

Sequenced sample: blood. This sequence was found in a man younger than 30 with Graves' hyperthyroidism. The chain is built from TRBV6-5 and TRBJ2-7, with 12 bases fitting TRBD2. The CDR3 DNA follows: TGTGCCAGCAGTTACCCCGGGCTAGCGGGGGGGCCCAACGAGCAGTACTTC. Amino acids: CASSYPGLAGGPNEQYF.